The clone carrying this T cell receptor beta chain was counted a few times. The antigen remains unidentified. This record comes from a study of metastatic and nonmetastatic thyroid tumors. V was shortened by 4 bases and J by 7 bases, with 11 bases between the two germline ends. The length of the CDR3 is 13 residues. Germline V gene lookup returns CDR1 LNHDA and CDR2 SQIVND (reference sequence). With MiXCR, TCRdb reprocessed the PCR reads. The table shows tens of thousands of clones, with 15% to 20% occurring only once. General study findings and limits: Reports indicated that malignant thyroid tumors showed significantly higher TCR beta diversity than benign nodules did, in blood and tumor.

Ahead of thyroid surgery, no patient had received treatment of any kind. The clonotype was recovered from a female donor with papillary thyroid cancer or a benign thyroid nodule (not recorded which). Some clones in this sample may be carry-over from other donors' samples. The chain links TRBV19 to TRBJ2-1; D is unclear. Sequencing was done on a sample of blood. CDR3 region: CASSTVDWNEQFF. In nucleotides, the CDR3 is TGTGCCAGTAGTACTGTCGACTGGAATGAGCAGTTCTTC.